The 2 T cell receptor beta chains in this list originate from one sample, sequenced in a study of blood T cells in healthy people across ages. Together with a sample-barcoded 5' primer, a J-beta primer mix was included in a second PCR lasting about 6 to 11 cycles. TCRdb itself ran the 5' RACE reads through MiXCR, one entry per CDR3 protein. The profile shows roughly 2 million distinct CDR3 sequences, roughly 52% of them singletons. Sequencing was performed on blood. The origin of the receptors is a woman aged 40 to 49 in good health.

V gene TRBV7-2 combines with J gene TRBJ1-1, with 8 bases aligning to TRBD1. The V and J ends lost 5 bases and 1 base, in that order; junction bases with no gene match: 9. Germline V gene sequence: CDR1 SGHTA, CDR2 FQGNSA. This CDR3 is 16 amino acids long. The CDR3 DNA reads as TGTGCCAGCAGCAGAGACAGGGGATACGCGAACACTGAAGCTTTCTTT. It codes for CASSRDRGYANTEAFF.

This clonotype was counted only a few times. The chain is built from TRBV29-1 and TRBJ2-1, with a weak D call TRBD2 (6 bases). The CDR3 has 12 residues. Germline V gene lookup returns CDR1 SQVTM and CDR2 ANQGSEA. V was cut by 6 bases and J by 4 bases, with 10 bases left in between. The CDR3: CSVYAGYNEQFF. CDR3 in DNA: TGCAGCGTCTACGCGGGGTACAATGAGCAGTTCTTC.